Listed here are 23 T cell receptor beta chains from one sample, sequenced in a study of identical twins. TCRdb processed the 5' RACE reads anew with MiXCR; each CDR3 protein has one entry. The repertoire includes hundreds of thousands of distinct CDR3 sequences, about 20% of them detected once, and roughly 14% sits in the top ten. The same data also contributed to another study, on T cells expressing NK-cell markers.

The specimen sequenced was PBMCs. All receptors come from a woman between 18 and 30 years old in good health.

This clonotype was observed a few times. V usage is TRBV29-1 and J usage is TRBJ1-1; D possibly corresponds to TRBD1 (5 bases). The CDR3 covers 16 residues. Per the germline V gene, CDR1 is SQVTM and CDR2 is ANQGSEA. With 6 bases removed from V and 1 base from J, the gap between germline ends came to 21 bases. The CDR3 is CSVRFREDRRNTEAFF. The DNA for the CDR3 is TGCAGCGTCCGCTTCAGGGAAGACAGAAGGAACACTGAAGCTTTCTTT.

The V gene is TRBV7-8, the J gene TRBJ2-5; D remains unclear. CDR3 size: 13 residues. The V end was cut by 1 base, the J end by 3 bases, with 6 bases between. Germline V gene lookup returns CDR1 SGHVS and CDR2 FQNEAQ. DNA for the CDR3: TGTGCCAGCAGCTTAGGGAAAGAAGAGACCCAGTACTTC. Its protein product is CASSLGKEETQYF.

This clonotype was detected a few times. The V call is TRBV6-5, the J call TRBJ2-2; D is tentatively TRBD1 or TRBD2 (6 bases each). V was shortened by 8 bases and J by 4 bases, with 14 bases between the two germline ends. This CDR3 has 14 amino acids. Germline V lookup: CDR1 MNHEY, CDR2 SVGAGI. The CDR3 loop is CASCWGAGTGELFF. DNA for the CDR3: TGTGCCAGCTGTTGGGGGGCGGGCACCGGGGAGCTGTTTTTT.

This clonotype showed up just a few times. The V call is TRBV20-1, the J call TRBJ2-2, with 7 positions matching TRBD1. The CDR3 is made up of 13 amino acids. From germline, CDR1 is DFQATT and CDR2 SNEGSKA (reference sequence). J was trimmed by 4 bases and V by 3 bases; bases with no gene match: 2. The CDR3 loop reads CSASDRVTGELFF. DNA of the CDR3: TGCAGTGCTAGTGACAGGGTCACCGGGGAGCTGTTTTTT.

Only a few counts were recorded for this clonotype. This rearrangement joins TRBV25-1 to TRBJ2-7; TRBD2 matches at 7 bases. Trimming took 2 bases from V and 3 from J; bases not matched to a gene: 7. The CDR3 has 15 residues. Germline V gives CDR1 MGHDK, CDR2 SYGVNS. CDR3 loop: CASSEGSSGNYEQYF. For the CDR3, the DNA is TGTGCCAGCAGTGAAGGGTCTAGCGGAAACTACGAGCAGTACTTC.

This chain links TRBV11-3 with TRBJ2-7, with no clear D. The CDR3 loop spans 13 amino acids. Germline V CDR1 and CDR2: SGHNT, YENEEA. V was cut by 6 bases and J by 2 bases, with 11 bases left in between. The CDR3 DNA reads as TGTGCCAGCAGGGCGGCAGGAACCTACGAGCAGTACTTC. It translates to CASRAAGTYEQYF.

The J gene is TRBJ2-7, the V gene TRBV5-1; weak D call: TRBD1 (6 bases). The V gene lost 5 bases and the J gene lost 9 bases, with 12 bases spanning the gap. Germline V CDR1 and CDR2: SGHRS, YFSETQ. The CDR3 spans 11 residues. As DNA, the CDR3 is TGCGCCAGCAGTACAGGGAGTGTGCAGTACTTC. It yields the protein CASSTGSVQYF.

This chain uses TRBV4-3 with TRBJ2-7; D is uncertain. The CDR3 is 14 amino acids. From germline, CDR1 is LGHNA and CDR2 YSLEER. Trimming took 1 base from V and 5 from J, leaving 12 bases between them. CDR3 bases: TGCGCCAGCAGCCAAGCCGGACCCATGGACGAGCAGTACTTC. It codes for CASSQAGPMDEQYF.

The chain links TRBV5-5 to TRBJ2-7; no clear D. Germline CDR1 and CDR2: SGHKS and YYEKEE (reference sequence). V shed 7 bases and J shed 0 bases, with 11 bases lying between them. This CDR3 has 13 amino acids. This chain's CDR3 is CASWSPGSYEQYF. Here the CDR3 DNA reads TGTGCCAGCTGGTCGCCCGGCTCCTACGAGCAGTACTTC.

This clonotype came up once. Relative to the germline gene, one junction end is altered; a read error may explain this. The rearrangement joins TRBV20-1 to TRBJ2-7; 10 positions agree with TRBD2. Looked up from germline, CDR1 is DFQATT and CDR2 is SNEGSKA (reference sequence). The CDR3 covers 14 residues. CDR3 sequence (DNA): TGCAGTGCTAGTCTAGCGGGAGAGTCCTACGAGCGGTACTTC. This sequence encodes CSASLAGESYERYF.

The chain carries TRBV7-9 and TRBJ2-5, with D uncertain. V was trimmed by 1 base and J by 1 base, leaving 16 bases between them. Germline CDR1 SEHNR, CDR2 FQNEAQ (reference sequence). The CDR3 is 17 residues long. The CDR3 is CASSLVVTPLSQETQYF. The DNA of the CDR3 is TGTGCCAGCAGCTTAGTAGTCACTCCCCTAAGCCAAGAGACCCAGTACTTC.

This clonotype was found a few times. The chain employs TRBV12-3 or TRBV12-4 and TRBJ1-1; D unclear. V was pared by 6 bases and J by 14 bases, with 19 bases between. There are 12 residues in the CDR3. CDR3 in DNA: TGTGCCAGCAGGATGGTTACAGCGAGTTTCTTCTTT. It translates to CASRMVTASFFF.

The chain carries TRBV19 and TRBJ2-2; D ambiguous. The CDR3 sequence is 12 residues long. Germline CDR1 is LNHDA and CDR2 is SQIVND (reference sequence). V was shortened by 3 bases and J by 6 bases, with 5 bases between the two germline ends. The CDR3 DNA follows: TGTGCCAGTAGTATGAGGTCCGGGGAGCTGTTTTTT. Its translation is CASSMRSGELFF.

This clonotype was seen at least ten times. The chain uses TRBV12-3 or TRBV12-4 and TRBJ2-1; D is possibly TRBD2 (6 bases). V was clipped by 5 bases and J by 13 bases, with 15 bases between them. The CDR3 spans 12 residues. The CDR3 bases are TGTGCCAGCAGTCGGGGTGGAGGGTCTCAGTTCTTC. Translated, it gives CASSRGGGSQFF.

This clonotype was seen at least ten times. The rearrangement joins TRBV5-6 to TRBJ2-1; D remains unclear. V was trimmed by 3 bases and J by 4 bases, leaving 14 bases between them. Germline lookup yields CDR1 SGHDT and CDR2 YYEEEE. The CDR3 spans 15 residues. The chain's CDR3 is CASSYIEVLYNEQFF. Here the CDR3 DNA reads TGTGCCAGCAGCTACATCGAGGTTCTATACAATGAGCAGTTCTTC.

This clonotype was seen only a few times. The chain combines TRBV29-1 with TRBJ2-7; D gene unclear. The CDR3 has 12 amino acids. V dropped 1 base and J dropped 0 bases, with 4 bases sitting between them. Germline CDR1 and CDR2: SQVTM and ANQGSEA. The CDR3 nucleotides read TGCAGCGTTGAAGCAGTCTCCTACGAGCAGTACTTC. Its translation: CSVEAVSYEQYF.

The V and J genes are TRBV12-3 or TRBV12-4 and TRBJ2-7; a weak D match, TRBD2 (6 bases). V dropped 5 bases and J dropped 7 bases, with 15 bases sitting between them. The CDR3 loop spans 13 amino acids. CDR3 amino acids: CASSPGTPGEQYF. CDR3 in DNA: TGTGCCAGCAGTCCAGGGACTCCCGGGGAGCAGTACTTC.

The chain joins TRBV20-1 to TRBJ2-3; 10 bases align to TRBD1. With V trimmed by 3 bases and J by 13 bases, 7 bases remained unmatched. The CDR3 length is 12 residues. The germline V gene has CDR1 DFQATT and CDR2 SNEGSKA (reference sequence). The CDR3 sequence is CSARVSGTGEYF. CDR3 DNA sequence: TGCAGTGCTAGGGTCTCCGGGACAGGGGAGTATTTT.

This clonotype came up a few times. The V and J genes are TRBV4-1 and TRBJ2-1; 11 positions match TRBD2. Germline assignment: CDR1 MGHRA and CDR2 YSYEKL. The CDR3 loop spans 16 amino acids. V shed 4 bases and J 9 bases; nucleotides not matched to a gene: 11. The CDR3: CASSPSPTSGTTEQFF. The CDR3 nucleotides are TGCGCCAGCAGCCCCTCACCGACTAGCGGGACCACTGAGCAGTTCTTC.

The chain uses TRBV27 and TRBJ2-1, with D unclear. This CDR3 spans 11 amino acids. Germline assignment: CDR1 MNHEY and CDR2 SMNVEV (reference sequence). With 4 bases removed from V and 15 bases from J, the gap between germline ends came to 13 bases. CDR3 DNA: TGTGCCAGCAGTTCTCTTAGGGCCTTGTTCTTC. This sequence encodes CASSSLRALFF.

This clonotype came up a few times. V gene TRBV5-1 combines with J gene TRBJ1-1; D ambiguous. This CDR3 comprises 15 residues. V shed 0 bases and J shed 7 bases, with 16 bases lying between them. Germline CDR1 is SGHRS and CDR2 is YFSETQ. CDR3 in DNA: TGCGCCAGCAGCTTGGGCAACGCCGTCATGGGTGAAGCTTTCTTT. Translating gives CASSLGNAVMGEAFF.

This clonotype was seen a handful of times. This sequence joins TRBV6-5 and TRBJ1-1, with D perhaps TRBD1 (6 bases). In germline, CDR1 is MNHEY, CDR2 SVGAGI. This CDR3 contains 15 residues. Trimming removed 2 bases at V and 4 bases at J, with 14 bases between. The CDR3 is CASSYGGRAVTEAFF. In DNA form, the CDR3 reads TGTGCCAGCAGTTACGGGGGCAGGGCGGTCACTGAAGCTTTCTTT.

The genes are TRBV9 and TRBJ2-7; 7 nucleotides match TRBD1. Germline V gene sequence: CDR1 SGDLS, CDR2 YYNGEE. The CDR3 is 15 residues long. V was clipped by 2 bases and J by 3 bases; unmatched bases: 8. CDR3 bases: TGTGCCAGCAGCGTGAGTCCTGGGACAGTCTACGAGCAGTACTTC. This gives the protein CASSVSPGTVYEQYF. Drawing the rest from reference TRBV9 and TRBJ2-7, the complete variable domain is DSGVTQTPKHLITATGQRVTLRCSPRSGDLSVYWYQQSLDQGLQFLIQYYNGEERAKGNILERFSAQQFPDLHSELNLSSLELGDSALYFCASSVSPGTVYEQYFGPGTRLTVT.